This is a list of T cell receptor beta chains from one sample in a study of blood T cells in healthy people across ages. Using its own MiXCR run on the 5' RACE reads, TCRdb lists one record per CDR3 protein. The table includes about 780,000 distinct CDR3 sequences, around 25% detected once. This same sample was also taken into another study, of T cells of mothers and their children.

The sequenced sample consisted of blood. Receptor source: a boy between 10 and 17 years old in good health. CDR3s include the opening cysteine and the closing phenylalanine or tryptophan. The D gene is left open where the match is weak. Clone size appears in some rows only: once, few, many, or a class for an expanded clone.

TRBJ2-5 | NA | NA | TRBV9 | TGTGCCAGCAGCGTACGCGCTGTAGAGGAGACCCAGTACTTC | CASSVRAVEETQYF
TRBJ1-2 | NA | NA | TRBV5-1 | TGCGCCAGCAGCTTGGGCCTTTCCCCCTATGGCTACACCTTC | CASSLGLSPYGYTF
TRBJ1-2 | TRBD1 | few | TRBV29-1 | TGCAGCGCCAGCGGCCGGGACAGGGAGACAGGTGGCTACACCTTC | CSASGRDRETGGYTF
TRBJ2-5 | TRBD2 | NA | TRBV19 | TGTGCCAGTAGCCGGAGCGGGGCCCCCCAAGAGACCCAGTACTTC | CASSRSGAPQETQYF
TRBJ2-5 | NA | NA | TRBV6-5 | TGTGCCAGCAGTTACCGCGGGGTCCAAGAGACCCAGTACTTC | CASSYRGVQETQYF
TRBJ1-4 | NA | few | TRBV2 | TGTGCCAGCAGTCGTGAAAAACTGTTTTTT | CASSREKLFF
TRBJ2-7 | NA | NA | TRBV12-3/TRBV12-4 | TGTGCCAGCAGTTTACTCCCGACCTACGAGCAGTACTTC | CASSLLPTYEQYF
TRBJ2-5 | NA | NA | TRBV7-9 | TGTGCCAGCAGCTGGAGAGACGGGGGCCAACAAGAGACCCAGTACTTC | CASSWRDGGQQETQYF
TRBJ2-5 | NA | few | TRBV4-3 | TGCGCCAGCAGCCAAGGTGGGACACCCCAAGAGACCCAGTACTTC | CASSQGGTPQETQYF
TRBJ1-4 | NA | few | TRBV3-1 | TGTGCCAGCAGCCTTACCCCCGGCGGGATTCCTGAAAAACTGTTTTTT | CASSLTPGGIPEKLFF
TRBJ1-5 | NA | NA | TRBV12-3/TRBV12-4 | TGTGCCAGCAGTTTAGCGGGGAGGGTGGGAAATCAGCCCCAGCATTTT | CASSLAGRVGNQPQHF
TRBJ2-7 | TRBD1 | NA | TRBV6-2/TRBV6-3 | TGTGCCAGCAGTTACTCGAGATTGGACAGGGGGTACTACGAGCAGTACTTC | CASSYSRLDRGYYEQYF
TRBJ2-7 | NA | few | TRBV7-9 | TGTGCCAGCAGCTTATCCGGGGAACTGGAGTACTTC | CASSLSGELEYF
TRBJ2-5 | TRBD2 | NA | TRBV28 | TGTGCCAGCAGACCCGGACTAGCGGCCCAAGAGACCCAGTACTTC | CASRPGLAAQETQYF
TRBJ2-2 | NA | NA | TRBV2 | TGTGCCAGCAGTCCTCAGGGAAGGGAGCTGTTTTTT | CASSPQGRELFF
TRBJ1-2 | TRBD1 | NA | TRBV5-1 | TGCGCCAGCAGCTCCGGCGGATTGGCACAGGGGGTAAACTATAGCTACACCTTC | CASSSGGLAQGVNYSYTF
TRBJ2-7 | TRBD2 | NA | TRBV7-9 | TGTGCCAGCAGCCCCCCGACTAGCGGGGGGCAAGGCTACGAGCAGTACTTC | CASSPPTSGGQGYEQYF
TRBJ2-2 | TRBD1 | NA | TRBV12-3/TRBV12-4 | TGTGCCAGCAGAATTACAGGGGCCGGGGAGCTGTTTTTT | CASRITGAGELFF
TRBJ2-4 | NA | NA | TRBV9 | TGTGCCAGCAGCGTAGGACAAGGACTCAAAAACATTCAGTACTTC | CASSVGQGLKNIQYF